This T cell receptor beta chain appears in the sequencing data of a study of cytomegalovirus exposure and HLA in healthy donors. Turning to the study itself: Tens of millions of unique TCR sequences came from HLA-typed donors in an early release. The study's findings and limits: In a later analysis, TCR association rates varied by HLA locus: DRB1 most, HLA-C fewest. TCR beta chains numbering 164 were designated cytomegalovirus-associated.

PCR employed 60 Vbeta and 13 Jbeta primers. This table comes from immunoSEQ multiplex PCR, and its TCRdb copy is limited to in-frame clones, with some not included. The repertoire holds some 190,000 clones, 77% seen once, with approximately 1.5% in the top ten. There are 15 residues in the CDR3. Trimming cost V 2 bases and J 2 bases; bases outside gene matches: 7. The germline CDR1 and CDR2 sequences are GTSNPN and SVGIG (reference sequence). Note on this clone: Antigen: not known.

The sequence was obtained from a man in his late teens or twenties in good health and CMV-seronegative. V is TRBV30 and J is TRBJ2-7, with 9 bases fitting TRBD2. What was sequenced was PBMCs. CDR3 bases: TGTGCCTGGAGTTTAGGGACTAGCCGTACCTACGAGCAGTACTTC. Amino acids: CAWSLGTSRTYEQYF.